This T cell receptor beta chain was recorded in a study of T cell repertoires in cytomegalovirus infection. Study-wide context: Public TCR beta signatures were indicative of both CMV infection and a matching HLA type.

Trimming shortened V by 1 base and J by 3 bases, and 12 bases separated the two germline ends. Germline V gene lookup returns CDR1 SGHAT and CDR2 FQNNGV. There are 16 residues in the CDR3. In TCRdb, the reads were re-called with MiXCR into one record per CDR3 protein. This sample has roughly 720,000 distinct CDR3 sequences, with approximately 34% found just once. The table lists this clonotype with a few counts. Its target is not known. Study conclusions and caveats: Ex vivo, HLA-C-restricted CMV-specific TCR beta clonotypes prevailed over the rest of the response. Cumulative public TCR beta family frequency identified carriers of CMV plus the relevant HLA.

This TCR came from a human donor in good health (CMV status not recorded). Some clones in this sample may be carry-over from other donors' samples. The rearrangement uses TRBV11-2 and TRBJ2-2; D possibly matches TRBD1 or TRBD2 (6 bases each). The sequenced sample consisted of PBMCs. The CDR3: CASSLGRGLYTGELFF. CDR3 in DNA: TGTGCCAGCAGCTTAGGACGGGGGCTGTACACCGGGGAGCTGTTTTTT.